This passage covers 11 T cell receptor beta chains from one sample sequenced in a study of T cells in women clearing cervical HPV infection. Assay: immunoSEQ multiplex PCR; the TCRdb copy retains only in-frame clones and omits some. This sample's clone table lists tens of thousands of clones. The sample comprised blood buffy coat. Receptors were obtained from a woman aged 18-70 years with a cervical HPV16 infection that either progressed to CIN3+ or cleared (not recorded which).

In the case of this clone: From the germline J gene comes the end of the CDR3, since the read stops 3 residues before it. The chain couples TRBV10-1 to TRBJ2-7, with TRBD2 identical over 9 bases. Germline V gene data show CDR1 as WNHNN and CDR2 as SYGVQD (reference sequence). Germline trimming cut 6 bases from V and 2 bases from J; bases unmatched to any gene: 5. The CDR3 consists of 14 residues. CDR3 in amino acids: CASRLAGLPYEQYF. Partial CDR3 DNA: TGCGCCAGCAGGCTAGCGGGGCTTCCCTACGAG.

As regards this clone: Sequencing ends 3 residues short of the CDR3 end; the germline J gene provides the rest. The V gene is TRBV7-2, the J gene TRBJ2-1; 7 bases are a match to TRBD1. V lost 0 bases, J lost 4 bases, and 12 bases stayed unmatched. The CDR3 extends over 18 amino acids. Per the germline V gene, CDR1 is SGHTA and CDR2 is FQGNSA. Incomplete CDR3 DNA: TGTGCCAGCAGCTTAGCGGCCTACGGGACAGTGTCTTACAATGAG. It translates to CASSLAAYGTVSYNE. The full CDR3 protein is CASSLAAYGTVSYNEQFF.

About this clone: Compared with germline, one end of the junction differs, possibly owing to a read error. The CDR3 end lies 3 residues beyond the end of the read and is filled in from the germline J gene. The same CDR3 can be traced to other DNA sequences in this sample. This chain uses TRBV7-2 with TRBJ1-3, with D tentatively TRBD1 (6 bases). The CDR3 is made up of 15 amino acids. Germline CDR1 SGHTA, CDR2 FQGNSA. The CDR3: CASSSVDRPGNTIYF. CDR3 bases read: TGTGCCAGCAGCTCAGTCGACAGGCCAGGAAACACA.

A word on this clone: The CDR3 extends 3 residues past the end of the read, so its final part is completed from the germline J gene. The J gene is TRBJ1-5, the V gene TRBV5-1; a possible D gene is TRBD1 (6 bases). The V end was cut by 0 bases, the J end by 8 bases, with 12 bases between. The CDR3 length is 14 residues. The V gene's germline CDR1 is SGHRS and CDR2 YFSETQ. CDR3 DNA, as far as it was read: TGCGCCAGCAGCTTGGGTCAGGGGAATGAGCCC. This encodes CASSLGQGNEP. The entire CDR3 sequence reads CASSLGQGNEPQHF.

The CDR3 here is CASSPKGHTDTQYF. The DNA read from the CDR3 is TGTGCCAGCTCACCAAAGGGCCACACAGATACG. V usage is TRBV18 and J usage is TRBJ2-3; D unresolved. The read halts 3 residues ahead of the CDR3 end, with the missing end drawn from the germline J gene. With 2 bases removed from V and 2 bases from J, the gap between germline ends came to 8 bases. Germline V gene sequence: CDR1 KGHSH, CDR2 LQKENI. The CDR3 consists of 14 residues.

To note about this clone: The DNA ends 3 residues before the CDR3 does, and the rest of the CDR3 is filled in from the germline J gene. The V gene is TRBV29-1, the J gene TRBJ1-1; 8 nucleotides match TRBD1. The CDR3 is made up of 13 amino acids. V was pared by 4 bases and J by 5 bases, with 6 bases of the junction left unmatched. Germline V gene lookup returns CDR1 SQVTM and CDR2 ANQGSEA. The sequenced part of the CDR3 DNA is TGCAGCGTTGTGGACAGGGTGATGACTGAA. Amino acids: CSVVDRVMTE. The full CDR3 reads CSVVDRVMTEAFF.

On this clone: The DNA ends 3 residues before the CDR3 does, and the rest of the CDR3 is filled in from the germline J gene. The J gene is TRBJ2-1, the V gene TRBV7-2; D possibly uses TRBD1 or TRBD2 (7 bases each). Germline CDR1 is SGHTA and CDR2 is FQGNSA. V lost 5 bases and J lost 5, with 16 bases in between. The CDR3 runs to 15 residues. The CDR3 DNA, read in part, is TGTGCCAGCAGCCCACGACAGGGAGGGCACAATGAG. It specifies CASSPRQGGHNE. The CDR3 in full is CASSPRQGGHNEQFF.

The sequenced CDR3 bases are TGTGCCTGGAAGGGCCAGGAGGGTCAGCCG. This encodes CAWKGQEGQP. The entire CDR3 protein is CAWKGQEGQPQYF. The chain has TRBV30 and TRBJ2-3; perhaps TRBD2 as D (6 bases). The missing CDR3 end, 3 residues past where the read stops, is filled in from the germline J gene. Germline V lookup: CDR1 GTSNPN, CDR2 SVGIG (reference sequence). CDR3 length: 13 residues.

Regarding this clone: The read comes to an end 3 residues before the CDR3 does, leaving the germline J gene to fill in the end. The chain recombines TRBV5-1 with TRBJ2-2, with 11 bases that match TRBD1. This CDR3 contains 15 residues. Unmatched junction bases numbered 5, after V lost 4 bases and J lost 6 bases. Germline CDR1 and CDR2: SGHRS and YFSETQ. CDR3 DNA (partial): TGCGCCAGCAGCCCATCGGGACAGGGGGCCGGGGAG. This encodes CASSPSGQGAGE. The entire CDR3 protein reads CASSPSGQGAGELFF.

The CDR3 sequence is CASSHIRHTPETAFF. CDR3 DNA, as far as it was read: TGTGCCAGCTCACACATCAGACACACTCCGGAGACC. The V and J genes are TRBV18 and TRBJ1-1; D is ambiguous. The read is 3 residues too short to cover the CDR3 end, so that end is filled in from the germline J gene. This CDR3 region has 15 residues. Germline-derived CDR1 and CDR2 are KGHSH and LQKENI.

Note on this clone: The sequence runs out 3 residues before the end of the CDR3; the remainder is reconstructed from the germline J gene. The chain recombines TRBV6-2 or TRBV6-3 with TRBJ2-5, with D tentatively TRBD2 (7 bases). Trimming took off 6 bases at V and 3 bases at J, with 14 bases between the two ends. Germline CDR1 is MNHEY and CDR2 is SVGEGT. The CDR3 is 14 residues long. The CDR3 spells CASRAGRGEETQYF. Partial CDR3 DNA: TGTGCCAGCAGAGCGGGGAGGGGGGAAGAGACC.